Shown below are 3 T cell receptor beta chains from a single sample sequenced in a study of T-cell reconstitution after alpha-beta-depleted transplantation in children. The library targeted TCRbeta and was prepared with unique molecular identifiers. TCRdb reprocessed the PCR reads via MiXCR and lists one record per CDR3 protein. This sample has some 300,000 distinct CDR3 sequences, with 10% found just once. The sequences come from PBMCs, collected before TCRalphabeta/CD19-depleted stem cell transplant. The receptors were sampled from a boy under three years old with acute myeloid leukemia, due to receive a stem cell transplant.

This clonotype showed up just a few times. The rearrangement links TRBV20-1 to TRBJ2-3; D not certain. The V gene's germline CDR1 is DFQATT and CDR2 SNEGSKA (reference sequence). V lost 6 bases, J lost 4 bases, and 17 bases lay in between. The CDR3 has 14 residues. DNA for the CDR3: TGCAGTGCCCAGAACTACTTGACCTCAGATACGCAGTATTTT. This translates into CSAQNYLTSDTQYF.

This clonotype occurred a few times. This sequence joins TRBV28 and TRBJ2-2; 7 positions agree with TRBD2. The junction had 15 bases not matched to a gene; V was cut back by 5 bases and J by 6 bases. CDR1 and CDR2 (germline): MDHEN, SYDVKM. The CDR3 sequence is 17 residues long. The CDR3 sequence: CASSPEPTLTSPGELFF. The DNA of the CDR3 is TGTGCCAGCAGTCCCGAACCTACCTTGACTAGCCCCGGGGAGCTGTTTTTT. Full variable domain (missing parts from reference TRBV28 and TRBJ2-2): DVKVTQSSRYLVKRTGEKVFLECVQDMDHENMFWYRQDPGLGLRLIYFSYDVKMKEKGDIPEGYSVSREKKERFSLILESASTNQTSMYLCASSPEPTLTSPGELFFGEGSRLTVL.

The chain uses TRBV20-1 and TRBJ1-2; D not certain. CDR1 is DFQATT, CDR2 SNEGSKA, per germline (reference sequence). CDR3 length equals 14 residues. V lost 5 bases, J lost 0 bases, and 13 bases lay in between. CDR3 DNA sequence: TGCAGTGCTCCGAGGTCCAGGCCTAACTATGGCTACACCTTC. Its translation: CSAPRSRPNYGYTF.